Sequencing of this T cell receptor beta chain was carried out in a study of blood T cell repertoires in COVID-19. Using immunoSEQ multiplex PCR, the repertoire was profiled, and TCRdb retains in-frame clones only, with some absent. The table records about 65,000 clones, 82% of them present only once. The CDR3 is made up of 16 amino acids. CDR1 is SGHNT and CDR2 is YYREEE in the germline V gene (reference sequence). V lost 3 bases to trimming and J lost 3 bases, with 18 bases between them. This sequence was found in a human donor in a cohort sampled during active COVID-19. Sequenced input: peripheral blood. The chain employs TRBV5-4 and TRBJ2-5, with D hard to call. CDR3 protein: CASSWSYLPREETQYF. The DNA of the CDR3 is TGTGCCAGCAGCTGGAGCTACCTCCCGCGTGAAGAGACCCAGTACTTC.